The clone carrying this T cell receptor beta chain has more than one count but fewer than ten. The antigen is unknown. Read data end 3 residues before the CDR3 end; the end is taken from the germline J gene. The source of the sample is a study of T cell clonality in common variable immunodeficiency. Study-wide points: Fewer deletions and N-nucleotide insertions were reportedly seen in common variable immunodeficiency TCR beta sequences. CVID patient heterogeneity limited repertoire-clinical complication correlations. What drives increased CVID clonality needs T cell subpopulation sequencing. CVID subjects shared fewer TCRbeta clones than healthy controls did.

Germline-derived CDR1 and CDR2 are SGHDT and YYEEEE. The germline V and J ends were trimmed by 0 bases and 0 bases, with 7 bases remaining between them. CDR3 length: 15 residues. TCRdb's table, derived via immunoSEQ multiplex PCR, lists solely in-frame clones and lacks some. The sample presents approximately 44,000 clones, none singletons. The chain links TRBV5-6 to TRBJ2-1; D uncertain. Input material: peripheral blood mononuclear cells. The clonotype was recovered from a person between 18 and 69 years old in good health. The CDR3 DNA, read in part, is TGTGCCAGCAGCTTGGTGGGCAGCTCCTACAATGAG. It codes for CASSLVGSSYNE. The whole CDR3 sequence is CASSLVGSSYNEQFF.